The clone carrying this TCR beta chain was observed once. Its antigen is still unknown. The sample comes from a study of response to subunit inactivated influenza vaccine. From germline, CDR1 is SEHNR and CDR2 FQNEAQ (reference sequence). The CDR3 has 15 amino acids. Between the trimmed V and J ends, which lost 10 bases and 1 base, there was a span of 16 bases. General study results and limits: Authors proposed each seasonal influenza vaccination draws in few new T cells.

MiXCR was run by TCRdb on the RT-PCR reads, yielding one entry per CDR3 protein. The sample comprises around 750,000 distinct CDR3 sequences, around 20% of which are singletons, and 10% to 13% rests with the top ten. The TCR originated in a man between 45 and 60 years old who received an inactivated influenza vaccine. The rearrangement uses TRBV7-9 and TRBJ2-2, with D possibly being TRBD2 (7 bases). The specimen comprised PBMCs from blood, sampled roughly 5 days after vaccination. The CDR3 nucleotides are TGTGCCAATACGGGGGGCAGTCAGAACACCGGGGAGCTGTTTTTT. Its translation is CANTGGSQNTGELFF.